The 21 T cell receptor beta chains reported below all come from one sample, sequenced in a study of CD4 and CD8 cells across lung adenocarcinoma regions (dated by TCRdb to between 2018 and 2020). Libraries were built with PCR. Sequencer: HiSeq X Ten. The raw public reads went through TCRdb reprocessing: fastp at Q25, MiXCR clone calling, in-frame beta chains kept. One record per CDR3 amino acid sequence lists the most common genes and DNA. In all, the sample holds about 5,500 distinct CDR3 sequences, and around 50% of those were seen once. In total, the top ten clones hold 15% to 20% of the sample. Input material: CD4+ T cells from the margin of a lung tumor. What the cell subset or site label conveys for this sample: tumor margin region. The receptors were sampled from a male donor with lung adenocarcinoma. The CD4 and CD8 labels of this study may be unreliable.

This chain uses TRBV10-1 with TRBJ2-4, with D hard to call. Germline V gives CDR1 WNHNN, CDR2 SYGVQD (reference sequence). V was cut by 5 bases and J by 8 bases, with 13 bases left in between. The CDR3 is 13 residues long. Here the CDR3 DNA reads TGCGCCAGCAGTTCAGGAAGCACAGACATTCAGTACTTC. Translation gives CASSSGSTDIQYF.

Relative to its sample, this clonotype is medium-sized. In nucleotides, the CDR3 is TGTGCCAGCAGCTTAGGCGGCTCCTACAATGAGCAGTTCTTC. Protein sequence: CASSLGGSYNEQFF. The rearrangement joins TRBV7-2 to TRBJ2-1; D is uncertain. V was trimmed by 1 base and J by 0 bases, leaving 4 bases between them. The CDR3 consists of 14 residues. Germline V lookup: CDR1 SGHTA, CDR2 FQGNSA.

The V gene is TRBV6-1, the J gene TRBJ2-1; 12 bases are shared with TRBD2. Looked up from germline, CDR1 is MNHNS and CDR2 is SASEGT. The length of the CDR3 is 12 residues. J lost 13 bases, V lost 7 bases, and 5 bases had no gene match. Here the CDR3 DNA reads TGTGCCAGCATAGGGACTAGCGGGCATCAGTTCTTC. The encoded protein is CASIGTSGHQFF.

The J gene is TRBJ2-5, the V gene TRBV6-1, with D perhaps TRBD2 (7 bases). The CDR3 covers 16 residues. Deletions cut 8 bases from V and 0 bases from J, with 19 bases between. In germline, CDR1 is MNHNS, CDR2 SASEGT. The CDR3 nucleotides read TGTGCCAGCGGGGGGCACGGGGGGCCTGACCAAGAGACCCAGTACTTC. Its protein product is CASGGHGGPDQETQYF.

J is TRBJ2-1 and V is TRBV6-2 or TRBV6-3, with a possible D match to TRBD2 (6 bases). V was pared by 11 bases and J by 5 bases, with 16 bases between. The CDR3 runs 13 residues. Germline values: CDR1 MNHEY, CDR2 SVGEGT. The CDR3 is CAVGTPLHNEQFF. The CDR3 bases are TGTGCCGTCGGGACTCCCCTTCACAATGAGCAGTTCTTC.

The chain links TRBV6-5 to TRBJ1-4; D is uncertain. Germline V CDR1 and CDR2: MNHEY, SVGAGI. The CDR3 has 15 residues. Trimming took off 2 bases at V and 5 bases at J, with 12 bases between the two ends. The CDR3 region is CASSYEPVPNEKLFF. For the CDR3, the DNA is TGTGCCAGCAGTTACGAGCCAGTTCCCAATGAAAAACTGTTTTTT.

A note on this clonotype: At one of its ends the junction is not consistent with the germline gene, which may arise from a read error. This chain links TRBV6-1 with TRBJ2-3; 11 bases match TRBD1. Germline loops: CDR1 MNHNS, CDR2 SASEGT. The CDR3 has 15 residues. The CDR3 sequence is CASKKDRGLLNEQFF. The DNA of the CDR3 is TGTGCCAGCAAAAAGGACAGGGGGCTTCTTAATGAGCAGTTCTTT.

The chain joins TRBV7-6 to TRBJ2-3; 8 nucleotides match TRBD2. CDR3 length: 15 amino acids. V dropped 5 bases and J dropped 6; count of bases not matched to a gene: 10. Germline values: CDR1 SGHVS, CDR2 FNYEAQ. In nucleotides, the CDR3 is TGTGCCAGCAGCCTTAGCGGGGCCGGAATTGATACGCAGTATTTT. This gives the protein CASSLSGAGIDTQYF. Full variable domain (outside the CDR3, taken from reference TRBV7-6 and TRBJ2-3): GAGVSQSPRYKVTKRGQDVALRCDPISGHVSLYWYRQALGQGPEFLTYFNYEAQQDKSGLPNDRFSAERPEGSISTLTIQRTEQRDSAMYRCASSLSGAGIDTQYFGPGTRLTVL.

CDR3 in DNA: TGCGCCAGCAGCCCGTCTAGCGGGAGGGCCTCCTACGAGCAGTACTTC. Encoded protein: CASSPSSGRASYEQYF. The V call is TRBV4-1, the J call TRBJ2-1; TRBD2 agrees at 12 bases. The assigned J gene may be wrong: the sequence end matches TRBJ2-7 better. Germline assignment: CDR1 MGHRA and CDR2 YSYEKL. CDR3 length: 16 amino acids.

Turning to this clonotype: An end of the junction differs from the germline gene, which may be a read error. The chain carries TRBV6-4 and TRBJ2-3; D may correspond to TRBD1 or TRBD2 (6 bases each). Germline CDR1 is MRHNA and CDR2 is SNTAGT. The CDR3 spans 16 residues. The DNA of the CDR3 is TGTGCCAGCAGGGGCCGTGGGGGCGGGGTAACAGATACCCAGTATTTC. This translates into CASRGRGGGVTDTQYF.

The CDR3 DNA follows: TGTGCCAGCAGTGCCCCCGGGACAGTGATCTACGATGCGCAGTACTTC. Translation: CASSAPGTVIYDAQYF. The J gene is TRBJ2-1, the V gene TRBV6-1, with TRBD1 identical over 7 bases. The end of the DNA fits TRBJ2-7 better, so the J call may be wrong. This CDR3 spans 16 amino acids. Germline V gene sequence: CDR1 MNHNS, CDR2 SASEGT.

In its sample, this clonotype is medium-sized (0.01 to 0.1%). This chain joins TRBV10-2 and TRBJ2-3; D is unclear. The V end was cut by 0 bases, the J end by 5 bases, with 3 bases between. The length of the CDR3 is 12 residues. Germline loops: CDR1 WSHSY, CDR2 SAAADI. For the CDR3, the DNA is TGCGCCAGCAGTGAGTCGGGAGATACGCAGTATTTT. Residues: CASSESGDTQYF.

This clonotype was detected a few times. The chain recombines TRBV6-1 with TRBJ1-2; unclear D gene. Germline CDR1 MNHNS, CDR2 SASEGT. V was cut by 1 base and J by 11 bases, with 8 bases left in between. This CDR3 has 11 amino acids. The CDR3 nucleotides read TGTGCCAGCAGTGAAGTCGTTGGGTACACCTTC. Translating it yields CASSEVVGYTF.

This chain links TRBV6-4 with TRBJ2-3; 8 nucleotides line up with TRBD1. The CDR3 is 15 residues long. The germline gives CDR1 MRHNA, CDR2 SNTAGT. Trimming at V came to 4 bases and at J to 7 bases, leaving 10 bases not matched to a gene. The CDR3: CASSATGGAKNTQYF. CDR3 in DNA: TGTGCCAGCAGTGCCACAGGGGGAGCGAAAAATACGCAGTATTTT.

This clonotype is deemed large. The rearrangement uses TRBV27 and TRBJ1-2, with 8 bases identical to TRBD1. V trimming: 5 bases; J trimming: 7 bases; junction bases outside the gene matches: 12. The CDR3 has 15 residues. Germline CDR1 and CDR2: MNHEY and SMNVEV (reference sequence). The CDR3 region has the DNA TGTGCCAGCAGTGGAGCCGGGACAGGCATAGGTGGCTACACCTTC. Amino acid sequence: CASSGAGTGIGGYTF.

This CDR3 reads CASSQEGPAGGLDGRYEETQYF. Here the CDR3 DNA reads TGTGCCAGCAGCCAAGAGGGCCCAGCGGGGGGGCTCGATGGCAGGTACGAAGAGACCCAGTACTTC. This chain joins TRBV14 and TRBJ2-5; 10 bases are a match to TRBD2. The V segment lost 0 bases and the J segment 3 bases; nucleotides outside the gene matches: 22. CDR1 is SGHDN and CDR2 is FVKESK in the germline V gene. The CDR3 consists of 22 residues.

This clonotype is medium-sized (0.01 to 0.1%). V and J are TRBV6-4 and TRBJ2-1, with TRBD1 as a possible D gene (5 bases). The CDR3 loop spans 13 amino acids. The V gene lost 4 bases and the J gene lost 4 bases, with 8 bases spanning the gap. CDR1 is MRHNA and CDR2 is SNTAGT in the germline V gene. CDR3: CASSVQEYNEQFF. The CDR3 region has the DNA TGTGCCAGCAGTGTACAGGAATACAATGAGCAGTTCTTC.

The CDR3 nucleotides read TGCGCCAGCAGCCAAGATACAAAAGCCAAAAACATTCAGTACTTC. Residues: CASSQDTKAKNIQYF. The chain couples TRBV4-1 to TRBJ2-4; D is uncertain. This CDR3 comprises 15 residues. The V gene's germline CDR1 is MGHRA and CDR2 YSYEKL. Trimming left V 0 bases short and J 0 bases short, with 6 bases between.

This clonotype occurred a few times. The chain joins TRBV4-1 to TRBJ2-1, with 8 bases matching TRBD2. The V gene's germline CDR1 is MGHRA and CDR2 YSYEKL. J was trimmed by 4 bases and V by 3 bases; bases with no gene match: 8. This CDR3 spans 16 amino acids. The CDR3 DNA is TGCGCCAGCAGCCACGAGGTACTAGCGGCATACAATGAGCAGTTCTTC. As protein: CASSHEVLAAYNEQFF.

As concerns this clonotype: At one end, the junction sequence differs from germline, possibly due to a read error. The J gene is TRBJ2-4, the V gene TRBV6-4; 7 positions match TRBD1. This CDR3 has 15 amino acids. Germline V gene sequence: CDR1 MRHNA, CDR2 SNTAGT. The DNA for the CDR3 is TGTGCCAGCAGTGAGGGACAGTTTAGCACAGATACGCAGTATTTC. It is translated as CASSEGQFSTDTQYF.

Sample share makes this clonotype medium-sized. This chain links TRBV6-1 with TRBJ2-4; 7 bases are a match to TRBD2. Germline lookup yields CDR1 MNHNS and CDR2 SASEGT. V dropped 7 bases and J dropped 1; count of bases not matched to a gene: 7. This CDR3 has 15 amino acids. This CDR3 is CASTGHSGAKNIQYF. For the CDR3, the DNA is TGTGCCAGCACCGGTCATAGCGGGGCCAAAAACATTCAGTACTTC.